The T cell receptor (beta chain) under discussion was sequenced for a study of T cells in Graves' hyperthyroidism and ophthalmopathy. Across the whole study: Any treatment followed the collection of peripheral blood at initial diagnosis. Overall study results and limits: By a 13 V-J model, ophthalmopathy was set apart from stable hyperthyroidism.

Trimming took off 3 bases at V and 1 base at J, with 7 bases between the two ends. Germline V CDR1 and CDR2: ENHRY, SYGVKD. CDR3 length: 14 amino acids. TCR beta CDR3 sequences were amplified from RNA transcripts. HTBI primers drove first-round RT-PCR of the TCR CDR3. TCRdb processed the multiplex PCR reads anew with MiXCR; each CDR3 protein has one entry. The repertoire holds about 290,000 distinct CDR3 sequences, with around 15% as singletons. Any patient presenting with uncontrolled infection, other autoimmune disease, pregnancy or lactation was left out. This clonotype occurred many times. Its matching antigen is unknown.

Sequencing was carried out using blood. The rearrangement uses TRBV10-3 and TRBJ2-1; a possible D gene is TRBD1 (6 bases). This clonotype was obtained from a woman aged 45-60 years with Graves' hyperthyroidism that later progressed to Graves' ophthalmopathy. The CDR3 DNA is TGTGCCATCAGTGATCAGGGGTCCTACAATGAGCAGTTCTTC. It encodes CAISDQGSYNEQFF.